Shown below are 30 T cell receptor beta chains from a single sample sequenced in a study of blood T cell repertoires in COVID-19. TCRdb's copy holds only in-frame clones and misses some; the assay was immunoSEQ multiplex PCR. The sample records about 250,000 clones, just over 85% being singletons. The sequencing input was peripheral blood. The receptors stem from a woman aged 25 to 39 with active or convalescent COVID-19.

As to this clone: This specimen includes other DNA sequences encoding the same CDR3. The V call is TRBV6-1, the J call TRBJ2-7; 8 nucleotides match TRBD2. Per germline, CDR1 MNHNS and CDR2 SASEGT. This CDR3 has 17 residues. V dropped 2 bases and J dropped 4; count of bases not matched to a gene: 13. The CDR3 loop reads CASSERAGGPMGYEQYF. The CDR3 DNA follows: TGTGCCAGCAGTGAAAGGGCGGGGGGTCCCATGGGGTACGAGCAGTACTTC.

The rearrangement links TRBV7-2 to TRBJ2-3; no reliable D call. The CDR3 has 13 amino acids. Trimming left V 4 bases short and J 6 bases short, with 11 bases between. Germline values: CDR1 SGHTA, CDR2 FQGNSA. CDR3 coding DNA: TGTGCCAGCAGCTCCAGTCCACCGGATACGCAGTATTTT. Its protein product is CASSSSPPDTQYF.

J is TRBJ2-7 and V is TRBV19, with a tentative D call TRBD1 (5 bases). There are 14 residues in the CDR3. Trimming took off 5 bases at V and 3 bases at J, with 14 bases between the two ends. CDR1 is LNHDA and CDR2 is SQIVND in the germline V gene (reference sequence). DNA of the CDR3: TGTGCCAGTAGTGCGCAGGGTTTTCTCTACGAGCAGTACTTC. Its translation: CASSAQGFLYEQYF.

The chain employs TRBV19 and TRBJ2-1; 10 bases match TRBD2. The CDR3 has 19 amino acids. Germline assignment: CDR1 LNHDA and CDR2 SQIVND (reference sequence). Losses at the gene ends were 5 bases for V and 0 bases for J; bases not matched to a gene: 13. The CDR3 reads CASSQVGLAGASSYNEQFF. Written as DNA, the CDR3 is TGTGCCAGTAGTCAAGTAGGCCTAGCGGGGGCGAGCTCCTACAATGAGCAGTTCTTC.

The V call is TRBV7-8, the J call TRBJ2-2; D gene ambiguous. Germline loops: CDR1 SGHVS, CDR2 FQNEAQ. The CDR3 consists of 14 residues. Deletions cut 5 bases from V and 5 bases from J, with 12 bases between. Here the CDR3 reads CASSPPKWTGELFF. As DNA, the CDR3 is TGTGCCAGCAGCCCTCCTAAATGGACCGGGGAGCTGTTTTTT.

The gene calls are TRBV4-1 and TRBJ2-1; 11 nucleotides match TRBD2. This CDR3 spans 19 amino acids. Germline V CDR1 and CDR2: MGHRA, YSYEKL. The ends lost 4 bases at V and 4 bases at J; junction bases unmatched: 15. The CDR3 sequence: CASSPYKASSGGTYNEQFF. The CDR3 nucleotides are TGCGCCAGCAGCCCGTATAAAGCCTCTAGCGGGGGGACGTACAATGAGCAGTTCTTC.

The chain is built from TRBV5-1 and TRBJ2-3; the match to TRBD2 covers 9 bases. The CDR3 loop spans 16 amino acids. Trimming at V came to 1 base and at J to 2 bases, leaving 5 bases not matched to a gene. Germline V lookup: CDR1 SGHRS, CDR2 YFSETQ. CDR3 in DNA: TGCGCCAGCAGCTTGAGTCTAGCGGGGAACACAGATACGCAGTATTTT. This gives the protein CASSLSLAGNTDTQYF.

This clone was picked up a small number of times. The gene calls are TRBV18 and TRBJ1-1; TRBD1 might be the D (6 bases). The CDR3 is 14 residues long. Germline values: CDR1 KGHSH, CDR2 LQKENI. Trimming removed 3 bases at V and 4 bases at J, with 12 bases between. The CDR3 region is CASSPPGGRTEAFF. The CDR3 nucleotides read TGTGCCAGCTCACCCCCGGGGGGGCGCACTGAAGCTTTCTTT.

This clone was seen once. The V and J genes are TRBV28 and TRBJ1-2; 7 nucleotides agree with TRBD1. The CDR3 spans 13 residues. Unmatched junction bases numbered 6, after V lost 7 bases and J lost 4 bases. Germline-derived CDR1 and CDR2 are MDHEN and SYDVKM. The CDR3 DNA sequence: TGTGCCAGCACCCAGGGGGTCGGCTATGGCTACACCTTC. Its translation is CASTQGVGYGYTF.

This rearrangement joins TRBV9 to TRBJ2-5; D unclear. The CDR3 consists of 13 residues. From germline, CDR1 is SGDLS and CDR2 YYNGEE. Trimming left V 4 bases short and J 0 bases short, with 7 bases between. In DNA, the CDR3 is TGTGCCAGCAGCCCCTCGTACCAAGAGACCCAGTACTTC. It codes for CASSPSYQETQYF.

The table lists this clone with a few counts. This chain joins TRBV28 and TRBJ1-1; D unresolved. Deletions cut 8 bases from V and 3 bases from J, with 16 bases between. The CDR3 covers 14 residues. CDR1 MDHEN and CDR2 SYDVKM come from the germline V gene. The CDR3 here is CASFKFGLYTEAFF. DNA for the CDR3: TGTGCCAGCTTTAAGTTCGGACTATACACTGAAGCTTTCTTT. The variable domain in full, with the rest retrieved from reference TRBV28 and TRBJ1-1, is DVKVTQSSRYLVKRTGEKVFLECVQDMDHENMFWYRQDPGLGLRLIYFSYDVKMKEKGDIPEGYSVSREKKERFSLILESASTNQTSMYLCASFKFGLYTEAFFGQGTRLTVV.

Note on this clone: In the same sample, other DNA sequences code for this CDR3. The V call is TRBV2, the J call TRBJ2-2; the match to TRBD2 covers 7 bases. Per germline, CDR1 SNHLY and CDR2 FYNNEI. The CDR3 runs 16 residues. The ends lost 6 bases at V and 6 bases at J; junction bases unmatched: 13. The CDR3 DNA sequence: TGTGCCAGCAGCGTTAGAAGGTCGGGAGGACCCGGGGAGCTGTTTTTT. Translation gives CASSVRRSGGPGELFF.

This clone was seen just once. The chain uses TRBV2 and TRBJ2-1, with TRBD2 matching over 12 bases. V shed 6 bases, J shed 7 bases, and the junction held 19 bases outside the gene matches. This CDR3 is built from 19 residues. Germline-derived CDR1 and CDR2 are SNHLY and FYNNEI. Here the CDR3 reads CASRTPSGGAFVRKNEQFF. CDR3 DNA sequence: TGTGCCAGCAGGACGCCTAGCGGGGGGGCCTTCGTCCGGAAAAATGAGCAGTTCTTC.

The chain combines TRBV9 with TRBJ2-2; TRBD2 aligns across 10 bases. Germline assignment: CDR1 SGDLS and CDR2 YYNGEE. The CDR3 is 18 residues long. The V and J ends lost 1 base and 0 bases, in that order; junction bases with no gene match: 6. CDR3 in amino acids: CASSVLAGGFANTGELFF. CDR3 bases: TGTGCCAGCAGCGTATTAGCGGGGGGCTTCGCGAACACCGGGGAGCTGTTTTTT.

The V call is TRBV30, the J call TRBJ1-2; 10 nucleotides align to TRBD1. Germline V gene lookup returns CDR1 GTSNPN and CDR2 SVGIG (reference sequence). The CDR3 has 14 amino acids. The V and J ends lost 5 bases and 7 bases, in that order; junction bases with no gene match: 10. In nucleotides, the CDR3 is TGTGCCTGGCGCCGTCCGGGACAGGGGCCTGGCTACACCTTC. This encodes CAWRRPGQGPGYTF.

The CDR3 DNA reads TGTGCCAGCAGCTGGGGACGGACGGAGGGTGGCTACACCTTC. This gives the protein CASSWGRTEGGYTF. The chain uses TRBV5-6 and TRBJ1-2, with a weak D call TRBD1 (5 bases). Trimming shortened V by 3 bases and J by 7 bases, and 16 bases separated the two germline ends. Germline CDR1 is SGHDT and CDR2 is YYEEEE. This CDR3 is built from 14 residues.

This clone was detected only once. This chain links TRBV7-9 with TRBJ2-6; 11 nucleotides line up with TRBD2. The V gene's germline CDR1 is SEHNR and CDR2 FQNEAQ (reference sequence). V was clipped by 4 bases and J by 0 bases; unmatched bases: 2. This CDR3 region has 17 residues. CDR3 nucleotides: TGTGCCAGCAGCTCCCTAGCGGGGGGCTCTGGGGCCAACGTCCTGACTTTC. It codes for CASSSLAGGSGANVLTF. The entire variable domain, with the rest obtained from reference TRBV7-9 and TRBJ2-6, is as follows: DTGVSQNPRHKITKRGQNVTFRCDPISEHNRLYWYRQTLGQGPEFLTYFQNEAQLEKSRLLSDRFSAERPKGSFSTLEIQRTEQGDSAMYLCASSSLAGGSGANVLTFGAGSRLTVL.

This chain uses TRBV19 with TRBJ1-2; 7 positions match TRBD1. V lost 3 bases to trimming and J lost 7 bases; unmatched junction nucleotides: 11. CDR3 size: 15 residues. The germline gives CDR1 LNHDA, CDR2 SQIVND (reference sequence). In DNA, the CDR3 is TGTGCCAGTAGTATCCCCACAGGGGATCGGCTTGGCTACACCTTC. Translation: CASSIPTGDRLGYTF.

CDR3 sequence (DNA): TGTGCCACCAGTGAATCCGGACAGGGAAATCAGCCCCAGCATTTT. It yields the protein CATSESGQGNQPQHF. The V gene is TRBV24-1, the J gene TRBJ1-5; 8 positions match TRBD1. The germline CDR1 and CDR2 sequences are KGHDR and SFDVKD. The CDR3 runs 15 residues. With 4 bases clipped from V and 4 bases from J, the junction kept 5 bases outside the gene matches.

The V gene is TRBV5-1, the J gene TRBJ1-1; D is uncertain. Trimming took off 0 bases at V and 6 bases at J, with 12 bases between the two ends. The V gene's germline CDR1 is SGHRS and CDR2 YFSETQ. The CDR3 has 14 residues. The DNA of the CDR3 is TGCGCCAGCAGCTTGGCGCTACTCAACGCTGAAGCTTTCTTT. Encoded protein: CASSLALLNAEAFF.

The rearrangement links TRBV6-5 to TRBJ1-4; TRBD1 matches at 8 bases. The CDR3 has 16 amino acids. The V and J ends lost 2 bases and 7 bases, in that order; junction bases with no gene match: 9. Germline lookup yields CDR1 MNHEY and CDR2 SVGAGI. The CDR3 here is CASSYSHYGTGEKLFF. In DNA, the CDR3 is TGTGCCAGCAGTTACAGTCATTACGGGACAGGTGAAAAACTGTTTTTT.

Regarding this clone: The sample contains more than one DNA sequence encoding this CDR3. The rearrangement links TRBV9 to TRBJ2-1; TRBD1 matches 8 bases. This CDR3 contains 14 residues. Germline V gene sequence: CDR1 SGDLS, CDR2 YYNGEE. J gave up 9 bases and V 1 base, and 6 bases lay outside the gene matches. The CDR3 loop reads CASSVQGASGEQFF. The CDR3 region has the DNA TGTGCCAGCAGCGTACAGGGGGCGTCGGGTGAGCAGTTCTTC.

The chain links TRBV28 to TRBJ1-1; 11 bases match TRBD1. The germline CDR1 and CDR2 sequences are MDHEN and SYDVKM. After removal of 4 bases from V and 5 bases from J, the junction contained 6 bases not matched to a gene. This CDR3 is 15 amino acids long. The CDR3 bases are TGTGCCAGCAGTTCGACCGGGACAGGGGGGACTGAAGCTTTCTTT. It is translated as CASSSTGTGGTEAFF.

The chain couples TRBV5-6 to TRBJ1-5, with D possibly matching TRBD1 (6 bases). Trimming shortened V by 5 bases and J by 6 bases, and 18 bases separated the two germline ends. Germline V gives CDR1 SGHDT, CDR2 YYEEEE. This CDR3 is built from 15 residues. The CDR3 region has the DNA TGTGCCAGCAGTATGGGAGCAGGGGCGACTCAGCCCCAGCATTTT. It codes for CASSMGAGATQPQHF.

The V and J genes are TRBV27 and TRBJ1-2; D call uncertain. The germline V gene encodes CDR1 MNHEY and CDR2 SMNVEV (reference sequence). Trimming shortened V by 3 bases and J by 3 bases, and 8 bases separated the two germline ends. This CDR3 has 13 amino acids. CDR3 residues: CASSLSGDYGYTF. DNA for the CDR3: TGTGCCAGCAGTTTGTCCGGGGACTATGGCTACACCTTC.

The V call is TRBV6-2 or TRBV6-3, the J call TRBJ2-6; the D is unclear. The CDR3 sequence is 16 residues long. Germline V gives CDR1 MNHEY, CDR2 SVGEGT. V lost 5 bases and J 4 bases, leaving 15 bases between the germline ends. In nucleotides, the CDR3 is TGTGCCAGCAGTCAGGTGTCCCCTCGAGGGGCCAACGTCCTGACTTTC. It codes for CASSQVSPRGANVLTF.

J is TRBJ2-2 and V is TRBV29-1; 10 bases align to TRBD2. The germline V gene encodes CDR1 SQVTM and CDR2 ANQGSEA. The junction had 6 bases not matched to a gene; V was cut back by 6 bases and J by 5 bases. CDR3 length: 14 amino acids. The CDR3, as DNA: TGCAGCGTACACGTGGGACTAGCGACCGGGGAGCTGTTTTTT. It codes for CSVHVGLATGELFF.

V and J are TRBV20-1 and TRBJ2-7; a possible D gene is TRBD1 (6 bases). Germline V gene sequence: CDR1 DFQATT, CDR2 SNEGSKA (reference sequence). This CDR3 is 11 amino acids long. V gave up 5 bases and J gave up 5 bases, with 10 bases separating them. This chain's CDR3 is CSAWDNHEQYF. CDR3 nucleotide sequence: TGCAGTGCTTGGGACAACCACGAGCAGTACTTC.

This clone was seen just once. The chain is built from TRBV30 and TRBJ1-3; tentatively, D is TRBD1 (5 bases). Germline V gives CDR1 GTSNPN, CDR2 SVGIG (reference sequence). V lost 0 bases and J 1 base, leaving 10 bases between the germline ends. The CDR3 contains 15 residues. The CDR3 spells CAWSVRGGSGNTIYF. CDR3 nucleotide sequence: TGTGCCTGGAGTGTTCGGGGGGGGTCTGGAAACACCATATATTTT.

The CDR3 is CASSLGLWGGETQYF. CDR3 bases: TGTGCCAGCAGCTTAGGGTTATGGGGCGGAGAGACCCAGTACTTC. The chain joins TRBV7-8 to TRBJ2-5, with a possible D match to TRBD1 (5 bases). The germline V gene has CDR1 SGHVS and CDR2 FQNEAQ. The CDR3 sequence is 15 residues long. Trimming took off 1 base at V and 4 bases at J, with 13 bases between the two ends.